A selection of T cell receptor beta chains follows, all from one sample in a study of T cells after yellow fever vaccination. TCRdb fed the 5' RACE reads into MiXCR, producing one record per CDR3 protein. The data contain under 700,000 distinct CDR3 sequences, 17% of them singletons. Sequenced material: PBMCs, taken about 5 days after the first yellow fever vaccination. These TCRs come from a man in his late teens or twenties who received the YFV17D yellow fever vaccine. Both conserved end residues are part of each CDR3. D genes are given only for firm matches. Some rows have no size entry. The others give once, few or many, or a class for an expanded clone.

clone size: .
D gene: .
J gene: TRBJ1-6
V gene: TRBV20-1
CDR3 DNA: TGCAGTGCTAGACGCGCGCCAGGTTCACCCCTCCACTTT
CDR3 protein: CSARRAPGSPLHF

clone size: .
D gene: TRBD2
J gene: TRBJ2-3
V gene: TRBV5-1
CDR3 DNA: TGCGCCAGCAGCTTGGGCGCGGGGGTTTCGGGCACAGATACGGAGTATTTT
CDR3 protein: CASSLGAGVSGTDTEYF

clone size: many
D gene: .
J gene: TRBJ2-1
V gene: TRBV6-1
CDR3 DNA: TGTGCCAGCAGTGAAGCGGGGGGACGGAAATTCTTC
CDR3 protein: CASSEAGGRKFF

clone size: few
D gene: .
J gene: TRBJ1-2
V gene: TRBV6-5
CDR3 DNA: TGTGCCAGCAGTTTCGACAGGACTGGCTACACCTTC
CDR3 protein: CASSFDRTGYTF

clone size: many
D gene: TRBD1
J gene: TRBJ2-2
V gene: TRBV6-4
CDR3 DNA: TGTGCCAGCAGTGATGGGACAGACACCGGGGAGCTGTTTTTT
CDR3 protein: CASSDGTDTGELFF

clone size: .
D gene: TRBD2
J gene: TRBJ2-2
V gene: TRBV7-2
CDR3 DNA: TGTGCCAGCAGCCACCGGCGGGGGGTGGACACCGGGGAGCTGTTTTTT
CDR3 protein: CASSHRRGVDTGELFF

clone size: .
D gene: .
J gene: TRBJ1-3
V gene: TRBV6-5
CDR3 DNA: TGTGCCAGCAGTTACTCTTGGGAATCTGGAAACACCATATATTTT
CDR3 protein: CASSYSWESGNTIYF

clone size: .
D gene: TRBD1
J gene: TRBJ2-2
V gene: TRBV4-3
CDR3 DNA: TGCGCCAGCAGCCTATCGGACAGGGCAGGGGAGCTGTTTTTT
CDR3 protein: CASSLSDRAGELFF

clone size: few
D gene: .
J gene: TRBJ1-3
V gene: TRBV12-3/TRBV12-4
CDR3 DNA: TGTGCCACCCGAGCTGGGGGGAACGGAAACACCATATATTTT
CDR3 protein: CATRAGGNGNTIYF

clone size: few
D gene: .
J gene: TRBJ2-2
V gene: TRBV5-1
CDR3 DNA: TGCGCCAGCAGCTTTATGCAGGGGTATAACACCGGGGAGCTGTTTTTT
CDR3 protein: CASSFMQGYNTGELFF

clone size: few
D gene: .
J gene: TRBJ2-5
V gene: TRBV18
CDR3 DNA: TGTGCCAGCGCCCCGGGGGGCCCCCTCGTAAGGGAGCCCCAGTACTTC
CDR3 protein: CASAPGGPLVREPQYF

clone size: .
D gene: .
J gene: TRBJ1-5
V gene: TRBV12-3/TRBV12-4
CDR3 DNA: TGTGCCAGCAGCCCGGAGAGGAGGCCCCAGCATTTT
CDR3 protein: CASSPERRPQHF

clone size: .
D gene: .
J gene: TRBJ2-3
V gene: TRBV29-1
CDR3 DNA: TGCAGCGCCGCCGCAGATACGCAGTATTTT
CDR3 protein: CSAAADTQYF

clone size: .
D gene: TRBD2
J gene: TRBJ2-7
V gene: TRBV20-1
CDR3 DNA: TGCAGTGCTAGAGATCGTGTAGGAGCGGGGGCGCAGTACTTC
CDR3 protein: CSARDRVGAGAQYF

clone size: few
D gene: TRBD1
J gene: TRBJ1-5
V gene: TRBV7-9
CDR3 DNA: TGTGCCAGCAGCCAACAGGGGAGTCAGCCCCAGCATTTT
CDR3 protein: CASSQQGSQPQHF

clone size: .
D gene: .
J gene: TRBJ2-3
V gene: TRBV29-1
CDR3 DNA: TGCAGCGTGCGGGGAGATACGCAGTATTTT
CDR3 protein: CSVRGDTQYF

clone size: .
D gene: TRBD2
J gene: TRBJ2-1
V gene: TRBV19
CDR3 DNA: TGTGCCAGTAGTATATCTAGCGGGGGGCTCAATGAGCAGTTCTTC
CDR3 protein: CASSISSGGLNEQFF

clone size: .
D gene: .
J gene: TRBJ2-5
V gene: TRBV11-2
CDR3 DNA: TGTGCCAGCAGCTTAGGGCGCCGGGAACAAGAGACCCAGTACTTC
CDR3 protein: CASSLGRREQETQYF

clone size: few
D gene: TRBD2
J gene: TRBJ2-5
V gene: TRBV2
CDR3 DNA: TGTGCCAGCAGTGAAGTAGAGCGGGGAAGATCGGAGACCCAGTACTTC
CDR3 protein: CASSEVERGRSETQYF

clone size: few
D gene: .
J gene: TRBJ2-1
V gene: TRBV9
CDR3 DNA: TGTGCCAGCAGCCCCTCGTGGTCCAATGAGCAGTTCTTC
CDR3 protein: CASSPSWSNEQFF

clone size: .
D gene: TRBD2
J gene: TRBJ2-1
V gene: TRBV29-1
CDR3 DNA: TGCAGCGTTGAAGATGAAGGAAGCGGGGGATACAATGAGCAGTTCTTC
CDR3 protein: CSVEDEGSGGYNEQFF

clone size: many
D gene: TRBD2
J gene: TRBJ2-7
V gene: TRBV5-5
CDR3 DNA: TGTGCCAGCAGCTTGGGTCTAGCGGACCTTTACGAGCAGTACTTC
CDR3 protein: CASSLGLADLYEQYF

clone size: .
D gene: .
J gene: TRBJ2-1
V gene: TRBV20-1
CDR3 DNA: TGCAGTGCTAGTGAGGGGGATGAGCAGTTCTTC
CDR3 protein: CSASEGDEQFF

clone size: few
D gene: .
J gene: TRBJ2-3
V gene: TRBV2
CDR3 DNA: TGTGCCAGCAGTGGGAGGCAGGGATCAAGAGATACGCAGTATTTT
CDR3 protein: CASSGRQGSRDTQYF

clone size: .
D gene: .
J gene: TRBJ2-5
V gene: TRBV3-1
CDR3 DNA: TGTGCCAGCAGCCCCGCCCCAGACGGGAGCCCGGGGGACCAGTACTTC
CDR3 protein: CASSPAPDGSPGDQYF

clone size: .
D gene: TRBD2
J gene: TRBJ2-1
V gene: TRBV9
CDR3 DNA: TGTGCCAGCAGCGTAGATCTAGCGGGGATTCATGAGCAGTTCTTC
CDR3 protein: CASSVDLAGIHEQFF

clone size: .
D gene: .
J gene: TRBJ2-6
V gene: TRBV3-1
CDR3 DNA: TGTGCCAGCAGCCAAGCGGGTATATCTGGGGCCAACGTCCTGACTTTC
CDR3 protein: CASSQAGISGANVLTF

clone size: few
D gene: TRBD1
J gene: TRBJ1-1
V gene: TRBV3-1
CDR3 DNA: TGTGCCAGCAGCCAACCGGGACAGTCACCGGGAAACACTGAAGCTTTCTTT
CDR3 protein: CASSQPGQSPGNTEAFF

clone size: few
D gene: .
J gene: TRBJ1-2
V gene: TRBV20-1
CDR3 DNA: TGCAGTGCTAGAGTACAGGGTAACTATGGCTACACCTTC
CDR3 protein: CSARVQGNYGYTF

clone size: few
D gene: .
J gene: TRBJ2-2
V gene: TRBV25-1
CDR3 DNA: TGTGCCAGCCAAGAACATGGCACCGGGGAGCTGTTTTTT
CDR3 protein: CASQEHGTGELFF

clone size: .
D gene: .
J gene: TRBJ1-1
V gene: TRBV3-1
CDR3 DNA: TGTGCCAGCAGCCAAGACTCAAAGAACACTGAAGCTTTCTTT
CDR3 protein: CASSQDSKNTEAFF

clone size: few
D gene: TRBD1
J gene: TRBJ2-2
V gene: TRBV12-3/TRBV12-4
CDR3 DNA: TGTGCCACGAGGACAGGGGGGCCCACCGGGGAGCTGTTTTTT
CDR3 protein: CATRTGGPTGELFF

clone size: few
D gene: .
J gene: TRBJ2-1
V gene: TRBV5-4
CDR3 DNA: TGTGCCAGCAGCGACACGGTCGGGACCAACTACAATGAGCAGTTCTTC
CDR3 protein: CASSDTVGTNYNEQFF

clone size: .
D gene: TRBD2
J gene: TRBJ2-2
V gene: TRBV5-1
CDR3 DNA: TGCGCCAGCAGCTTGACACTAGCGACTACCGGGGAGCTGTTTTTT
CDR3 protein: CASSLTLATTGELFF

clone size: .
D gene: .
J gene: TRBJ2-7
V gene: TRBV5-1
CDR3 DNA: TGCGCCAGCGGCATGGTCGGGGCGGCGTTAGACGAGCAGTACTTC
CDR3 protein: CASGMVGAALDEQYF